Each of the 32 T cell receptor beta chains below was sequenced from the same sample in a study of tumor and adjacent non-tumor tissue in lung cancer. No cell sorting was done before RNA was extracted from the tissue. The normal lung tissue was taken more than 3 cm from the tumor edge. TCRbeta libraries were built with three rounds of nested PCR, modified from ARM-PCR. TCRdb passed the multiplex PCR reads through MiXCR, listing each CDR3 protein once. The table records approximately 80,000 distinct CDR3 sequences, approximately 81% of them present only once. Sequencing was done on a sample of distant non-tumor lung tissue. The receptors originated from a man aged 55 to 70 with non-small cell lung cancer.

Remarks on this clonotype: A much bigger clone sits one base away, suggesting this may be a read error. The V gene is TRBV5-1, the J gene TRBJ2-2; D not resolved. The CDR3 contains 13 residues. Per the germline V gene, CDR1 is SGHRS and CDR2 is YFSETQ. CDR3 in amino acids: CGSGDANTGELFF. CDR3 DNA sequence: TGCGGCTCCGGAGACGCGAACACCGGGGAGCTGTTTTTT.

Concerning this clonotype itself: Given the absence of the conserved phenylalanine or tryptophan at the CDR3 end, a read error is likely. The CDR3 sequence: CASSPAGTGSETQYS. In DNA, the CDR3 is TGTGCCAGTAGTCCAGCCGGGACAGGGAGCGAGACCCAGTACTCC. The chain carries TRBV6-2 or TRBV6-3 and TRBJ2-5; 9 bases map to TRBD1. The CDR3 spans 15 residues. Trimming at V came to 9 bases and at J to 5 bases, leaving 13 bases not matched to a gene. The V gene's germline CDR1 is MNHEY and CDR2 SVGEGT.

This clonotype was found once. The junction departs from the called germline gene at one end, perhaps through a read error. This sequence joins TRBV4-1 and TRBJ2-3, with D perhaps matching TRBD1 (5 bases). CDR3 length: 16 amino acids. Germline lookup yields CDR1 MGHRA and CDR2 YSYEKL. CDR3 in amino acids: CANSNLTGPQVDTQYF. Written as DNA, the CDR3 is TGCGCCAACAGCAACCTGACCGGGCCACAGGTCGATACGCAGTATTTT.

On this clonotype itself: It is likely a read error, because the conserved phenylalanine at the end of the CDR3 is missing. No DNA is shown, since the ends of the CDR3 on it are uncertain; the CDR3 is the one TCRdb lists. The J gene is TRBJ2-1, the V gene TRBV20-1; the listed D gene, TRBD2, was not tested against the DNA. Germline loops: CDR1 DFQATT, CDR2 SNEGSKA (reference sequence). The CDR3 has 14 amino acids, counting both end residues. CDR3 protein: CSARASSGTDEQFY.

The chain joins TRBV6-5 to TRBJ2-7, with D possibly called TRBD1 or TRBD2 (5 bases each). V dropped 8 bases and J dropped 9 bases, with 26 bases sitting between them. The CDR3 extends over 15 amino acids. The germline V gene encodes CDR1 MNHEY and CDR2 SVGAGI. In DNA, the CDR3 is TGTGCCAGCGGCAATAGGGGAGTCACTCGCTATGGGCAGTACTTC. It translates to CASGNRGVTRYGQYF.

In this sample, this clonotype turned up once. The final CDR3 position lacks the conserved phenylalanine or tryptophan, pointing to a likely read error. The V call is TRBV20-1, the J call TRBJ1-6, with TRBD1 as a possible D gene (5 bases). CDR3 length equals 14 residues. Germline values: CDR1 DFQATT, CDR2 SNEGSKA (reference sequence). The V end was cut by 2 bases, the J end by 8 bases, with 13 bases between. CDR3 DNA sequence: TGCAGTGCTAGAATCCAGGGAGAGCATTCACCCCTCCACTCT. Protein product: CSARIQGEHSPLHS.

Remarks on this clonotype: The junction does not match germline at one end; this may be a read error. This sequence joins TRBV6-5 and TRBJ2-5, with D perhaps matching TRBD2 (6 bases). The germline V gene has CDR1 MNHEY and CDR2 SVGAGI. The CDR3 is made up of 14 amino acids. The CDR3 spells CASSRGRGQETQYF. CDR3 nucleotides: TGTGCCAGCAGCCGTGGGCGGGGTCAAGAGACTCAGTACTTC.

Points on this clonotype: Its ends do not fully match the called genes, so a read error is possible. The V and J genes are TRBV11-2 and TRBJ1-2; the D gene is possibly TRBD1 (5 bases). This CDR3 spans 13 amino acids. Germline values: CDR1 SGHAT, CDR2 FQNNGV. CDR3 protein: CASSLGWGDDYTF. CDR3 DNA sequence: TGTGCTAGCAGCTTAGGATGGGGGGATGACTACACCTTC.

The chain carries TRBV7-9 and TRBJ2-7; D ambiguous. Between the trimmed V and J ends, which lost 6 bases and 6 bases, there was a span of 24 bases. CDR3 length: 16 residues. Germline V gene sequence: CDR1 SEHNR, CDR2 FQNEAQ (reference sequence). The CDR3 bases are TGTGCCAGCAGTCCGAGCTGTCAACAGCCCCGGGTCGAGCAGTACTTC. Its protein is CASSPSCQQPRVEQYF. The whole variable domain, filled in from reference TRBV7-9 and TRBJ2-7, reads DTGVSQNPRHKITKRGQNVTFRCDPISEHNRLYWYRQTLGQGPEFLTYFQNEAQLEKSRLLSDRFSAERPKGSFSTLEIQRTEQGDSAMYLCASSPSCQQPRVEQYFGPGTRLTVT.

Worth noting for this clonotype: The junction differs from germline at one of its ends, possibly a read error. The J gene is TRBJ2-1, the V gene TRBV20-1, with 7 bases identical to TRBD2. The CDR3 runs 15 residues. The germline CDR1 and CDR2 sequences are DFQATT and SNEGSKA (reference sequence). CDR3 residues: CSANPTSRRANVQFF. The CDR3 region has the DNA TGTAGTGCTAACCCGACTAGCAGGAGGGCCAATGTGCAGTTCTTC.

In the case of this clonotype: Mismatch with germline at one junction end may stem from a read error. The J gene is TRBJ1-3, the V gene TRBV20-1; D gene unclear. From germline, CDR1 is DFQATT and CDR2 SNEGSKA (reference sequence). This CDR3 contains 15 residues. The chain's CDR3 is CSARVVLASGNNIYF. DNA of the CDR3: TGCAGTGCTAGGGTCGTACTAGCCTCTGGAAACAACATATATTTT.

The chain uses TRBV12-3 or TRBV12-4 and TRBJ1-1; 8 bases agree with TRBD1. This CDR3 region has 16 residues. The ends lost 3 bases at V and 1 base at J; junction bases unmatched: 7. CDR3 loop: CASSLDRVLTNTEAFF. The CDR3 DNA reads TGTGCCAGCAGTTTGGACAGGGTGTTAACGAACACTGAAGCTTTCTTT.

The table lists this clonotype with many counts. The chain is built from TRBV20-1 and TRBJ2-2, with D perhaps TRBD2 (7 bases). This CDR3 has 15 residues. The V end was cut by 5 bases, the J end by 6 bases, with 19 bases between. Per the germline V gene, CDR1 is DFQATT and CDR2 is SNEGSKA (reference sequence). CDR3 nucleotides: TGCAGTGCTCCTACAGGGAGGGCGGGACCCGGGGAGCTGTTTTTT. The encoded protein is CSAPTGRAGPGELFF.

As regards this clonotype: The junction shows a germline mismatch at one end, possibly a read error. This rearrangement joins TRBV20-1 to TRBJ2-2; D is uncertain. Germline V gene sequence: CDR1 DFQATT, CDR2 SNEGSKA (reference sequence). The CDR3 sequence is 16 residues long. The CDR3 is CCARSLGEYNTGELFF. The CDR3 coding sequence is TGCTGTGCTCGTAGCCTCGGAGAATATAACACGGGGGAGCTGTTTTTT.

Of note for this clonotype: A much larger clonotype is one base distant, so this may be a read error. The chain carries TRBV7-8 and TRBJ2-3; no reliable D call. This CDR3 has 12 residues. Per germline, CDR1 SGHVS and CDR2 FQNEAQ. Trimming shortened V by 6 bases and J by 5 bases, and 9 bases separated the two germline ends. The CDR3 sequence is CASRPWVDTQYF. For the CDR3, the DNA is TGTGCCAGCAGACCGTGGGTAGATACGCAGTATTTT.

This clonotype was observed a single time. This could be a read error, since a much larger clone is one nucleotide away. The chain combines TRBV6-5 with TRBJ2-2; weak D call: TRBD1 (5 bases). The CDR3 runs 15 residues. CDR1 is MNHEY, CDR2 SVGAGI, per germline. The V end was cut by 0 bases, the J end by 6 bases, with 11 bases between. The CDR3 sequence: CASSYSTVNPGELFF. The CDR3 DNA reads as TGTGCCAGCAGTTACTCGACAGTTAACCCCGGGGAGCTGTTTTTT.

The CDR3 region is CASSQDRGGDIQYF. The CDR3 DNA follows: TGTGCCAGCAGCCAAGATCGGGGGGGGGACATTCAGTACTTC. V and J are TRBV4-2 and TRBJ2-4, with 8 positions matching TRBD2. CDR3 length: 14 residues. Germline loops: CDR1 LGHNA, CDR2 YNFKEQ. Trimming at V came to 0 bases and at J to 8 bases, leaving 3 bases not matched to a gene.

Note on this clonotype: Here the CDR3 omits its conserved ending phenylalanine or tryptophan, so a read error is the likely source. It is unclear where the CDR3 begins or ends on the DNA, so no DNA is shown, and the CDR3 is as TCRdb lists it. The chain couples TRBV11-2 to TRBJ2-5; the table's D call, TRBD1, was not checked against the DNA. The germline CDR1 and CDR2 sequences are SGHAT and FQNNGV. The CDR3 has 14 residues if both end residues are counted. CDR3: CASSSGHVQETQCL.

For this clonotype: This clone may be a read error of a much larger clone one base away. CDR3 in amino acids: CASSSSGLGAKKLFF. The CDR3 bases are TGTGCCAGCAGCTCCTCGGGACTGGGGGCGAAAAAACTGTTTTTT. The chain combines TRBV5-4 with TRBJ1-4; weak D call: TRBD1 (6 bases). There are 15 residues in the CDR3. V dropped 3 bases and J dropped 9 bases, with 18 bases sitting between them. Per the germline V gene, CDR1 is SGHNT and CDR2 is YYREEE (reference sequence).

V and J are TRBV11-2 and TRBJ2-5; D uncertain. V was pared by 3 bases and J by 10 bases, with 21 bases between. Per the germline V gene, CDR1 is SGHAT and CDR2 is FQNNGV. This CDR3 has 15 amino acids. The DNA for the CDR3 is TGTGCCAGCAGCTTGGACCAGACCGAACGGAAGATCCAGTACTTC. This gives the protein CASSLDQTERKIQYF.

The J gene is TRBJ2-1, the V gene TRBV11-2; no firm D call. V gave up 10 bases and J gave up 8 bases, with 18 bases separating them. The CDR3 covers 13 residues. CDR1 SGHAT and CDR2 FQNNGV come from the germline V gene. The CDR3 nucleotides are TGTGCCAACACCTTAGAACGTTACGATGAGCAGTTCTTC. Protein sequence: CANTLERYDEQFF.

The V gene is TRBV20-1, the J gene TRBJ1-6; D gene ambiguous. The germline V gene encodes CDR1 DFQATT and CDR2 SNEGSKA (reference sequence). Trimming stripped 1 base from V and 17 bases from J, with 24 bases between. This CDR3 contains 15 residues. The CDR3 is CSARARQGNNSSIHF. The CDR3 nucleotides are TGCAGTGCTAGAGCTAGACAAGGCAATAATTCATCCATCCACTTT.

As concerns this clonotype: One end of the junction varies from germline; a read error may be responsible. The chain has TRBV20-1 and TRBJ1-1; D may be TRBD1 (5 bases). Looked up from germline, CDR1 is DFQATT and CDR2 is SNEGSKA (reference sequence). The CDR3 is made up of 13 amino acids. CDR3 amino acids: CSALGRVNTEAYF. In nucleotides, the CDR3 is TGCAGTGCGTTGGGGCGGGTGAACACTGAAGCTTACTTT.

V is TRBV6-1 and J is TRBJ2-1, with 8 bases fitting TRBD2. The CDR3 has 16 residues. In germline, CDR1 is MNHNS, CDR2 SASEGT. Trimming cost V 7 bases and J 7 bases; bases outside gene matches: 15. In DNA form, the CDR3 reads TGTGCCAGCACCCCATTACTCGGGAGGGGTTCGAATGAGCAGTTCTTC. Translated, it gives CASTPLLGRGSNEQFF.

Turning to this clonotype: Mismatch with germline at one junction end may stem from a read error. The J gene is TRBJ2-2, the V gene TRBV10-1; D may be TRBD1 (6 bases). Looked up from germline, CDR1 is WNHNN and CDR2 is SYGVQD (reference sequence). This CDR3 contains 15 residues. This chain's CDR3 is CTSSDEAGVTGERFF. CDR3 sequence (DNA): TGCACCAGCAGTGATGAGGCAGGGGTCACCGGGGAGCGGTTTTTT.

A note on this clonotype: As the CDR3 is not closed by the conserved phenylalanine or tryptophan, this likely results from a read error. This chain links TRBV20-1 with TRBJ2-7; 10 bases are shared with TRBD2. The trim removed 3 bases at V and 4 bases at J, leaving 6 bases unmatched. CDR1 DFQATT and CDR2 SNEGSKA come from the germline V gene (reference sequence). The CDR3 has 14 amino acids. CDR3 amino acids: CSARPASGSYEQYP. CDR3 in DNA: TGCAGTGCTAGGCCGGCTAGCGGGAGTTACGAGCAGTACCCC.

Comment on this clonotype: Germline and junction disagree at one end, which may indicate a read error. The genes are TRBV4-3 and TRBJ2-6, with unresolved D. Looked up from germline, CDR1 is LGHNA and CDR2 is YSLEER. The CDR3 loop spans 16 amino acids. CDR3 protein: CASSQEAMSGVNVLTF. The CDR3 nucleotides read TGCGCCAGCAGCCAAGAGGCAATGTCTGGGGTCAACGTCCTGACTTTC.

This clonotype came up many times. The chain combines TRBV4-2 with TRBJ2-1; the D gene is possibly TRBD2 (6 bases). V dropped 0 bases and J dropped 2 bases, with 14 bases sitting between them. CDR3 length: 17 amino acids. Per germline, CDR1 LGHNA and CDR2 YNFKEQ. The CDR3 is CASSQEGGGGPYNEQFF. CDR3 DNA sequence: TGTGCCAGCAGCCAAGAGGGGGGTGGCGGGCCCTACAATGAGCAGTTCTTC.

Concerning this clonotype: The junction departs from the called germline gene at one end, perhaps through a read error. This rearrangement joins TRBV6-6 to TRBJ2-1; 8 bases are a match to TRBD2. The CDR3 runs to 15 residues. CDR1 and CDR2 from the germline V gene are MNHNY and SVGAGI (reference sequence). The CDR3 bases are TGTGCCAGCAGTTGGGACGGGGGGGCATACAGTGAGCAGTTCTTC. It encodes CASSWDGGAYSEQFF.

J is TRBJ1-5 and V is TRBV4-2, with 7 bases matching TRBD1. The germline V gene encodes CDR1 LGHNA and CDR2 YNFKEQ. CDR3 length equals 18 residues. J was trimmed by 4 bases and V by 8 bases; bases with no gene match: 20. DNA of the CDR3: TGTGCCAGCGACCAAGATGGGGAGGGGGCTATAGTGAATCAGCCCCAGCATTTT. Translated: CASDQDGEGAIVNQPQHF.

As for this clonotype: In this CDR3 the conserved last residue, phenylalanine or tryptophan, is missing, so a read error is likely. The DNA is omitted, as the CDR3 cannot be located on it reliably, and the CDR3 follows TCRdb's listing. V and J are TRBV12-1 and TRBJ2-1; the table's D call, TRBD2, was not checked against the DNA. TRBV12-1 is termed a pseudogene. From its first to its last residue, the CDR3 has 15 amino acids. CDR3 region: CASSSVAGVADEQFS.

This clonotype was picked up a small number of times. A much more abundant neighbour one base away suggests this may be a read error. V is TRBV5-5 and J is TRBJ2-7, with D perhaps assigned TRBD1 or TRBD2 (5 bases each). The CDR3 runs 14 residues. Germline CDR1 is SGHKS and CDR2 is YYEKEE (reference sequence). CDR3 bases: TGTGCCAGCAACTTGACCTGGGGGAGTGGCGAGCAGTACTTC. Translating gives CASNLTWGSGEQYF.